The T cell receptor (beta chain) described here comes from a study of OX40 agonist ivuxolimab in advanced cancers. Study-level background: Intravenous ivuxolimab was administered to patients every 2 weeks at 0.01 to 10 mg/kg. People who had prior anti-PD-1, anti-PD-L1 or anti-CTLA-4 therapy could take part, and around 40% had some.

The V and J ends lost 2 bases and 2 bases, in that order; junction bases with no gene match: 7. Looked up from germline, CDR1 is SGHDT and CDR2 is YYEEEE. The CDR3 covers 15 residues. Sequencing was performed with immunoSEQ multiplex PCR; in TCRdb, only in-frame clones are kept and a portion is missing. Of about 20,000 clones detected, 77% appear once; the ten largest clones hold 16%. This TCR was sampled from an adult with an advanced solid tumor such as melanoma, head and neck, liver or kidney cancer. The rearrangement joins TRBV5-6 to TRBJ2-7, with 7 positions matching TRBD1. Sequencing used CD4+ or CD8+ T cells sorted from blood, obtained in a trial of the OX40 agonist ivuxolimab. CDR3 sequence: CASSFGTEAAYEQYF. The CDR3 DNA is TGTGCCAGCAGCTTCGGGACAGAGGCAGCCTACGAGCAGTACTTC.